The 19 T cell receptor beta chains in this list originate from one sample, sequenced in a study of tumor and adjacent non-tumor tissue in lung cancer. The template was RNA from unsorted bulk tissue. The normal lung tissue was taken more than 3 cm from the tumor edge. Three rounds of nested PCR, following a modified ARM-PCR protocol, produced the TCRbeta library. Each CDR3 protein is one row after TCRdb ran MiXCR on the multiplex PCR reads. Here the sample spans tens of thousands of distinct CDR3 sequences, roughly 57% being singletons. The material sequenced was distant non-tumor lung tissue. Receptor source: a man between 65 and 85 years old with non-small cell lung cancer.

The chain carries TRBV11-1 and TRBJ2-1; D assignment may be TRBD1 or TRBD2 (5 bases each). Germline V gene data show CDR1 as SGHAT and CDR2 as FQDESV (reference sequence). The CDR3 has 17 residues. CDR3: CTNSLSSTRGSYNEQFF. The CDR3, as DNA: TGTACCAACAGCTTATCTAGTACGAGGGGTTCCTACAATGAGCAGTTCTTC.

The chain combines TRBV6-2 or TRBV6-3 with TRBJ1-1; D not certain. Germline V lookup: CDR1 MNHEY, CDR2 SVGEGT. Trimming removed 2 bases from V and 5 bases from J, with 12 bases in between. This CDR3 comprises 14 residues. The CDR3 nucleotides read TGTGCCAGCAGTTACAAGGGTGCAGAGACTGAAGCTTTCTTT. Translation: CASSYKGAETEAFF.

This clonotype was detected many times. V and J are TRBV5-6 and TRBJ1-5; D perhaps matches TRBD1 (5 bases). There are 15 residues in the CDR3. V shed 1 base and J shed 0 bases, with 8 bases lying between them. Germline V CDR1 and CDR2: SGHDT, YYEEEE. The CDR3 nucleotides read TGTGCCAGCAGCTTGTGGGGCCTTAGCAATCAGCCCCAGCATTTT. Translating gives CASSLWGLSNQPQHF.

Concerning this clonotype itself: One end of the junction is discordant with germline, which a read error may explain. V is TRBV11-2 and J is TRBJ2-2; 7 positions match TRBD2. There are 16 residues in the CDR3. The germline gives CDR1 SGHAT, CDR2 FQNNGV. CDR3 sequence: CASSSGGGTNTGELLF. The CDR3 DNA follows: TGTGCCAGCAGTTCTGGGGGGGGGACGAACACCGGGGAGCTGCTTTTT. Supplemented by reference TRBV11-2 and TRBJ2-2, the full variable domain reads EAGVAQSPRYKIIEKRQSVAFWCNPISGHATLYWYQQILGQGPKLLIQFQNNGVVDDSQLPKDRFSAERLKGVDSTLKIQPAKLEDSAVYLCASSSGGGTNTGELLFGEGSRLTVL.

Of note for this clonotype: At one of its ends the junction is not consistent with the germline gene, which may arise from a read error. DNA of the CDR3: TGTGCCAGCAGTGCGACTAGTGGAGGAGACTTC. Protein product: CASSATSGGDF. The rearrangement uses TRBV28 and TRBJ2-5; tentative D call: TRBD2 (6 bases). Germline assignment: CDR1 MDHEN and CDR2 SYDVKM. The length of the CDR3 is 11 residues.

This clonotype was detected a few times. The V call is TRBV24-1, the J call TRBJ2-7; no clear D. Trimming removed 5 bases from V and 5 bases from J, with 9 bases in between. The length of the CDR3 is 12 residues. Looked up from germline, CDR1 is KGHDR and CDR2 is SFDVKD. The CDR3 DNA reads TGTGCCACCAGTGGGACCTTGAACGAGCAGTACTTC. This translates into CATSGTLNEQYF.

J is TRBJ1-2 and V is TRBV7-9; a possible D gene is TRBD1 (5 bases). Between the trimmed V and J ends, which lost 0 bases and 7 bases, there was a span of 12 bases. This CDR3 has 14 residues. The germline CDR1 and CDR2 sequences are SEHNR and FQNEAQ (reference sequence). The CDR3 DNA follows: TGTGCCAGCAGCTTAGCGGCCCTCCAGGGTGGCTACACCTTC. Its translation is CASSLAALQGGYTF. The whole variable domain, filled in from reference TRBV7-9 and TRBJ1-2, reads DTGVSQNPRHKITKRGQNVTFRCDPISEHNRLYWYRQTLGQGPEFLTYFQNEAQLEKSRLLSDRFSAERPKGSFSTLEIQRTEQGDSAMYLCASSLAALQGGYTFGSGTRLTVV.

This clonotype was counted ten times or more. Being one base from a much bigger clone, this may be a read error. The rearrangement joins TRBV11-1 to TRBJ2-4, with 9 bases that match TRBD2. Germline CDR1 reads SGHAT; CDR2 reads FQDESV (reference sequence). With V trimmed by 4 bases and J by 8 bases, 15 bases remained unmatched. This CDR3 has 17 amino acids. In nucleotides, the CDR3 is TGTGCCAGCAGCTCAAGTAGCGGGGGACCCCGGTTGGACATTCAGTACTTC. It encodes CASSSSSGGPRLDIQYF.

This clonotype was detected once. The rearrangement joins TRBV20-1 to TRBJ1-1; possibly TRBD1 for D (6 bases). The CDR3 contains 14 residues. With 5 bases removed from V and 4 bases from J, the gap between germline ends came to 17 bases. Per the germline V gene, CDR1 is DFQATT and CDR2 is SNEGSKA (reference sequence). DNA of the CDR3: TGCAGTGCTCTTAGGACAGCTGTGACCACTGAAGCTTTCTTT. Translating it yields CSALRTAVTTEAFF.

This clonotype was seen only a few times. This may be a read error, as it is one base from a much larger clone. The CDR3 bases are TGCAGCGTTGGACAGGGCAACTATGACTACACCTTC. This translates into CSVGQGNYDYTF. The rearrangement links TRBV29-1 to TRBJ1-2, with 7 bases that match TRBD1. CDR3 length: 12 residues. Germline lookup yields CDR1 SQVTM and CDR2 ANQGSEA.

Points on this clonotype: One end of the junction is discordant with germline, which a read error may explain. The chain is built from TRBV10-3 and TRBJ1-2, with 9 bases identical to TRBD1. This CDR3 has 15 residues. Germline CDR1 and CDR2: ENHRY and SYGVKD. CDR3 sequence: CVISEGTGTNYGYTF. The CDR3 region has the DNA TGTGTCATCAGCGAGGGGACAGGGACTAACTATGGCTACACCTTC.

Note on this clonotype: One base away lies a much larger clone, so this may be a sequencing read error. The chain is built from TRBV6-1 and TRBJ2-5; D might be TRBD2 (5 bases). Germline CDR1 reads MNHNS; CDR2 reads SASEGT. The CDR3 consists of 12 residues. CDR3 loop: CVSSDYGETQYF. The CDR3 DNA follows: TGTGTCAGCAGTGACTATGGGGAGACCCAGTACTTC.

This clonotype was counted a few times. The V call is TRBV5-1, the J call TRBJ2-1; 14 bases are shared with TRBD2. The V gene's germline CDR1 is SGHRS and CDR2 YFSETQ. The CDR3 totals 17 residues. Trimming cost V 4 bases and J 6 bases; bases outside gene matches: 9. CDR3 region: CASSLGTSGSTANEQFF. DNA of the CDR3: TGCGCCAGCAGCCTAGGGACTAGCGGGAGTACCGCCAATGAGCAGTTCTTC.

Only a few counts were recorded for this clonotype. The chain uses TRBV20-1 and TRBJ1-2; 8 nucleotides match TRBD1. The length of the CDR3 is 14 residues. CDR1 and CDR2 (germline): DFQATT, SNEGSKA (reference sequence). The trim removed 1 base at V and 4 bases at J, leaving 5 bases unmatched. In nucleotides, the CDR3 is TGCAGTGCTAGAGCCAGGGGGCGAGCCTATGGCTACACCTTC. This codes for CSARARGRAYGYTF.

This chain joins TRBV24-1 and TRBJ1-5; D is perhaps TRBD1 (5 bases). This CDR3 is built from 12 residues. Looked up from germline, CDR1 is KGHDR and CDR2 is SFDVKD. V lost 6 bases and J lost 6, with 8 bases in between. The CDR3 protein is CATSTGTQPQHF. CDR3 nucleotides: TGTGCCACCAGTACGGGGACTCAGCCCCAGCATTTT.

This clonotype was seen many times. The CDR3 DNA sequence: TGTGCCAGCAGTTACGGAGACAATGAGCAGTTCTTC. This gives the protein CASSYGDNEQFF. J is TRBJ2-1 and V is TRBV6-6; no clear D. V was shortened by 2 bases and J by 5 bases, with 4 bases between the two germline ends. CDR1 and CDR2 from the germline V gene are MNHNY and SVGAGI (reference sequence). CDR3 length equals 12 residues.

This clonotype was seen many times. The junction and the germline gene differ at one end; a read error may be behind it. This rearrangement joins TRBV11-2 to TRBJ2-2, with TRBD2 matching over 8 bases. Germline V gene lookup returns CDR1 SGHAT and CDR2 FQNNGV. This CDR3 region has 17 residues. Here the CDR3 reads CASSSFLAGRNTGERFF. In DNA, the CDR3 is TGTGCTAGCAGCTCTTTTTTAGCGGGGAGGAACACCGGGGAGCGGTTTTTT.

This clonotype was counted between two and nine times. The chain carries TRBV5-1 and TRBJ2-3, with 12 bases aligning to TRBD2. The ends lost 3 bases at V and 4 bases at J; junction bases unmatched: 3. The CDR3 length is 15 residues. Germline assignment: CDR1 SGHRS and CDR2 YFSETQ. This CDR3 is CASSWTSGNPDTQYF. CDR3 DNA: TGCGCCAGCAGCTGGACTAGCGGGAATCCAGATACGCAGTATTTT.

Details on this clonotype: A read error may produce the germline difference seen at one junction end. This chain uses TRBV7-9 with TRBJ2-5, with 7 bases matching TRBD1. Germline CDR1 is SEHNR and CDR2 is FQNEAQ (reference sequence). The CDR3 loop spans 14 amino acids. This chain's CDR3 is CAGSSAQGEETQYF. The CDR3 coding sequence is TGTGCCGGCAGCTCCGCCCAGGGGGAAGAGACCCAGTACTTC.